This record looks at one T cell receptor beta chain sequence and its context. Relative to the germline gene, one junction end is altered; a read error may explain this. The sample originates from a study of shared clonotypes between healthy human individuals. The germline CDR1 and CDR2 sequences are SEHNR and FQNEAQ (reference sequence). This CDR3 spans 14 amino acids. Assay: immunoSEQ multiplex PCR; the TCRdb copy retains only in-frame clones and omits some. Of approximately 640,000 clones in the sample, about 90% were seen once. The study drew its donors from healthy HIV-negative adults without recent acute infections or vaccinations.

The rearrangement uses TRBV7-9 and TRBJ2-1; 8 bases are a match to TRBD2. This receptor was identified in a young man in good health. Some clones in this sample may be carry-over from other donors' samples. Sequences were obtained from memory CD8+ T cells from PBMCs. Subset denoted: CD45RO+ cells pooled with CCR7-negative TemRA cells. The CDR3: CASSVLVGGLEILF. DNA of the CDR3: TGTGCCAGCAGCGTCCTCGTAGGGGGACTAGAGATCCTCTTC.